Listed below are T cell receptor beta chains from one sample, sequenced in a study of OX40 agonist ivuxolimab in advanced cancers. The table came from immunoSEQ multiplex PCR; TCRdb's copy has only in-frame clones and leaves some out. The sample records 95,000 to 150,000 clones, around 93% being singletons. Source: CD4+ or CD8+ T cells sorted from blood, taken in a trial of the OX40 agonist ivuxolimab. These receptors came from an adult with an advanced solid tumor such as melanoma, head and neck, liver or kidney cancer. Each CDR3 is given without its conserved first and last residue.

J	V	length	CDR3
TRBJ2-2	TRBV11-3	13	ASSDRTRRAGELF
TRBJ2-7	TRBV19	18	ASSQRAGGASRTPTYEQY
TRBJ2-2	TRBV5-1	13	ASSLAPGATGELF
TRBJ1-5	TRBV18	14	ASSPRGVPGNQPQH
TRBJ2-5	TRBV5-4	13	ASSWGQGDRKTQY
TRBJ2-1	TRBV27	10	ASSSGQDEQF
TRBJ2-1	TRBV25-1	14	ASSESAGLSYNEQF
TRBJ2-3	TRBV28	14	ASSLGTSGLTDTQY
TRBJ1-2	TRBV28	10	ASGLWTAGYT
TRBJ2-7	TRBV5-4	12	ASSRTSSSYEQY
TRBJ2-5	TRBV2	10	ASGWRGETQY
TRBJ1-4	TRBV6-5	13	ASSPYRGRSEKLF
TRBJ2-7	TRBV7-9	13	ASSSPGTSGSEQY
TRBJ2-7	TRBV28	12	ASSVGTVFYEQY
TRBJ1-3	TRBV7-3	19	ASSSWSFVLGRWYPGNTIY
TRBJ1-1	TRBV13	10	ASSPPYIRAF
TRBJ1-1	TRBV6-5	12	ASRFRDRNTEAF
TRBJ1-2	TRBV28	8	ASRDYGYT
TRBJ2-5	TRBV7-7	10	ASSDREETQY
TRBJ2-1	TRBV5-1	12	ASCLVSGSNEQF
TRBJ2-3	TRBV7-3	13	ASSFYGARGDTQY
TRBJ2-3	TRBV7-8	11	ASNHVLGDTQY